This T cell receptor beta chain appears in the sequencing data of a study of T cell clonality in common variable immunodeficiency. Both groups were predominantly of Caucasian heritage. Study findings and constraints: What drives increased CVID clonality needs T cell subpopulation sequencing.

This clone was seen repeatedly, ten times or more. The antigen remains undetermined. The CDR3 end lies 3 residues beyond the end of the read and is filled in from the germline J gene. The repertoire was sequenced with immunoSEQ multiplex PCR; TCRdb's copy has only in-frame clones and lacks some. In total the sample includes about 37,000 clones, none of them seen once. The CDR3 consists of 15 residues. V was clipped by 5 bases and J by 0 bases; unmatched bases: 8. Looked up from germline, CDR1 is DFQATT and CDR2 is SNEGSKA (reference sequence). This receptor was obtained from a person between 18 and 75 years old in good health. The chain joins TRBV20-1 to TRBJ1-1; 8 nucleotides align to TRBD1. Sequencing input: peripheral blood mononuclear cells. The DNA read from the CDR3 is TGCAGTGCTTCACAGCTGGACAGGGTGAACACTGAA. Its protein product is CSASQLDRVNTE. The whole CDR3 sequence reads CSASQLDRVNTEAFF.